The subject of this entry is one T cell receptor beta chain. Produced via immunoSEQ multiplex PCR; TCRdb's table is partial and in-frame only. This sample has 900,000 to 1,200,000 clones; about 80% occur once, and the top ten carry around 0.6%. The V gene lost 5 bases and the J gene lost 3 bases, with 15 bases spanning the gap. Germline values: CDR1 MNHEY, CDR2 SMNVEV (reference sequence). This CDR3 spans 15 amino acids. The source of the sample is a study of shared clonotypes between healthy human individuals. The chain carries TRBV27 and TRBJ2-3; D ambiguous. This clonotype was obtained from a man younger than 30 in good health. Some clones in this sample may be carry-over from other donors' samples. The sample comprised memory CD4+ T cells from PBMCs. Subset given: CD45RA-negative fraction. The CDR3 DNA follows: TGTGCCAGCAGTATGAGATTAGCTTTAACAGATACGCAGTATTTT. It specifies CASSMRLALTDTQYF.